This T cell receptor beta chain was found in a study of Graves' ophthalmopathy and Graves' hyperthyroidism. Study conclusions and caveats: The model's ophthalmopathy progression predictions had around 67% sensitivity and less than 75% specificity. The 13-signature model separated ophthalmopathy from stable hyperthyroidism at 85% to 90% sensitivity and roughly 80% specificity. Among expanded thyroid clonotypes above 0.001 frequency, most also occurred in blood.

Included hyperthyroidism patients were aged 18 to 65 and newly diagnosed (under 2 months' duration). CDR1 is SEHNR and CDR2 is FQNEAQ in the germline V gene (reference sequence). This CDR3 is 12 amino acids long. The V gene lost 5 bases and the J gene lost 7 bases, with 9 bases spanning the gap. The sample holds many counts of this clonotype. The antigen is undetermined. Amplification targeted the TCR beta CDR3 regions, with RNA transcripts as the source material. Investigators did first-round RT-PCR with HTBI primers, then second-round multiplex PCR. A single record per CDR3 protein comes from TCRdb applying MiXCR to the multiplex PCR reads. The table has about 550,000 distinct CDR3 sequences, 39% seen once.

The source material was peripheral blood or thyroid tissue (not recorded which). This sequence originates from an adult man with Graves' hyperthyroidism. This chain connects TRBV7-9 to TRBJ1-5; D call uncertain. CDR3 sequence: CASSQAGQPQHF. In nucleotides, the CDR3 is TGTGCCAGCAGCCAGGCGGGGCAGCCCCAGCATTTT. Supplemented by reference TRBV7-9 and TRBJ1-5, the full variable domain reads DTGVSQNPRHKITKRGQNVTFRCDPISEHNRLYWYRQTLGQGPEFLTYFQNEAQLEKSRLLSDRFSAERPKGSFSTLEIQRTEQGDSAMYLCASSQAGQPQHFGDGTRLSIL.